These 29 T cell receptor beta chains were all obtained from the same sample, sequenced in a study of cytotoxic CD8 clonotypes in ibrutinib-treated CLL. Sequenced by immunoSEQ multiplex PCR; TCRdb stores in-frame clones only, minus some. Of under 150,000 clones listed, around 84% are singletons. The input for sequencing was PBMCs, taken after 36 months of ibrutinib treatment. These receptors were taken from a human donor with chronic lymphocytic leukemia.

This clone was counted only a few times. The chain combines TRBV18 with TRBJ2-1, with D hard to call. CDR3 length: 13 residues. From germline, CDR1 is KGHSH and CDR2 LQKENI. Deletions cut 0 bases from V and 6 bases from J, with 6 bases between. CDR3 sequence reads: CASSPPSSNEQFF. The DNA for the CDR3 is TGTGCCAGCTCACCACCGTCTTCCAATGAGCAGTTCTTC.

The CDR3 DNA follows: TGTGCCAGCAGCTTGGTGGTAGCGGGAGGGAAAATTGGCTCCGAGCAGTACTTC. Amino acids: CASSLVVAGGKIGSEQYF. J is TRBJ2-7 and V is TRBV5-6; 11 positions agree with TRBD2. Trimming removed 0 bases from V and 6 bases from J; junction bases left unmatched: 14. This CDR3 is built from 18 residues. Germline V CDR1 and CDR2: SGHDT, YYEEEE. Filled out from reference TRBV5-6 and TRBJ2-7, the complete variable domain reads DAGVTQSPTHLIKTRGQQVTLRCSPKSGHDTVSWYQQALGQGPQFIFQYYEEEERQRGNFPDRFSGHQFPNYSSELNVNALLLGDSALYLCASSLVVAGGKIGSEQYFGPGTRLTVT.

V usage is TRBV19 and J usage is TRBJ2-3, with 9 positions matching TRBD1. Losses at the gene ends were 10 bases for V and 0 bases for J; bases not matched to a gene: 5. The CDR3 sequence is 14 residues long. Per the germline V gene, CDR1 is LNHDA and CDR2 is SQIVND (reference sequence). The CDR3 DNA sequence: TGTGCCACAGGGGACAGGGTTAGCACAGATACGCAGTATTTT. It yields the protein CATGDRVSTDTQYF.

The chain links TRBV30 to TRBJ2-7; weak D call: TRBD1 (5 bases). Germline V gene data show CDR1 as GTSNPN and CDR2 as SVGIG (reference sequence). CDR3 length equals 17 residues. V was clipped by 3 bases and J by 4 bases, with 25 bases between them. CDR3 amino acids: CAWSGTTTGQFRYEQYF. For the CDR3, the DNA is TGTGCCTGGAGCGGAACCACCACCGGACAATTTCGATACGAGCAGTACTTC.

With respect to this clone: A junction end diverges from the germline sequence, so it may reflect a read error. The rearrangement uses TRBV6-5 and TRBJ1-2, with D hard to call. CDR3 size: 12 residues. CDR1 is MNHEY, CDR2 SVGAGI, per germline. CDR3 protein: CASSSSKAAELF. In nucleotides, the CDR3 is TGTGCCAGCAGTTCGTCCAAGGCAGCTGAGCTCTTC.

The chain is built from TRBV27 and TRBJ2-7, with unresolved D. V dropped 3 bases and J dropped 7 bases, with 13 bases sitting between them. The CDR3 sequence is 13 residues long. Germline V CDR1 and CDR2: MNHEY, SMNVEV (reference sequence). In nucleotides, the CDR3 is TGTGCCAGCAGTTTTTCCCCCGGTCGAGAGCAGTACTTC. Amino acids: CASSFSPGREQYF.

The chain links TRBV11-3 to TRBJ2-7; tentative D call: TRBD1 (6 bases). In germline, CDR1 is SGHNT, CDR2 YENEEA. Between the trimmed V and J ends, which lost 6 bases and 6 bases, there was a span of 12 bases. The CDR3 extends over 12 amino acids. The CDR3 DNA is TGTGCCAGCAGTGCCAGGGGTGGCGAGCAGTACTTC. Translated, it gives CASSARGGEQYF.

The V gene is TRBV9, the J gene TRBJ2-2; 9 bases match TRBD1. The CDR3 contains 17 residues. J lost 5 bases, V lost 0 bases, and 8 bases had no gene match. CDR1 and CDR2 from the germline V gene are SGDLS and YYNGEE. The CDR3 DNA sequence: TGTGCCAGCAGCGTAGGTTCGACAGGGGGAAAGACCGGGGAGCTGTTTTTT. Translation: CASSVGSTGGKTGELFF.

The J gene is TRBJ2-1, the V gene TRBV7-9; no clear D. The CDR3 sequence is 15 residues long. From germline, CDR1 is SEHNR and CDR2 FQNEAQ (reference sequence). The V and J ends lost 4 bases and 4 bases respectively, with 14 bases between them. The CDR3 is CASSSSWLAYNEQFF. The CDR3, as DNA: TGTGCCAGCAGCTCAAGTTGGTTAGCTTACAATGAGCAGTTCTTC.

V and J are TRBV2 and TRBJ1-4; D ambiguous. Trimming cost V 0 bases and J 5 bases, with 10 bases left between them. The length of the CDR3 is 15 residues. Germline CDR1 and CDR2: SNHLY and FYNNEI. CDR3 sequence (DNA): TGTGCCAGCAGTGAAGCCCTGGGTTTAAATGAAAAACTGTTTTTT. It translates to CASSEALGLNEKLFF.

The CDR3 DNA reads TGCGCCAGCAGTGAGGGACTAGCGGGAGTTGATGAGCAGTTCTTC. It specifies CASSEGLAGVDEQFF. The V gene is TRBV10-1, the J gene TRBJ2-1; 13 positions match TRBD2. This CDR3 has 15 residues. CDR1 and CDR2 (germline): WNHNN, SYGVQD (reference sequence). Germline trimming cut 2 bases from V and 8 bases from J; bases unmatched to any gene: 3.

V and J are TRBV18 and TRBJ1-1; a weak D match, TRBD1 (6 bases). Trimming left V 4 bases short and J 0 bases short, with 15 bases between. This CDR3 contains 16 residues. Germline V gene sequence: CDR1 KGHSH, CDR2 LQKENI. The CDR3 here is CASSLMVGGMNTEAFF. CDR3 DNA sequence: TGTGCCAGCTCACTCATGGTCGGGGGCATGAACACTGAAGCTTTCTTT.

V gene TRBV5-1 combines with J gene TRBJ2-7; TRBD1 is a possible D gene (6 bases). V lost 3 bases, J lost 0 bases, and 10 bases lay in between. In germline, CDR1 is SGHRS, CDR2 YFSETQ. CDR3 length equals 14 residues. CDR3 in amino acids: CASSSRGASYEQYF. CDR3 DNA: TGCGCCAGCAGCTCCAGGGGAGCCTCCTACGAGCAGTACTTC.

There are a few counts of this clone. V and J are TRBV7-9 and TRBJ1-1; unclear D gene. Per the germline V gene, CDR1 is SEHNR and CDR2 is FQNEAQ (reference sequence). V lost 3 bases and J lost 1, with 9 bases in between. The CDR3 length is 14 residues. CDR3 nucleotides: TGTGCCAGCAGCTTTTTTGGTGAGAACACTGAAGCTTTCTTT. It encodes CASSFFGENTEAFF.

The rearrangement links TRBV5-1 to TRBJ2-3; D remains ambiguous. The CDR3 totals 12 residues. V gave up 3 bases and J gave up 5 bases, with 7 bases separating them. Germline V gene lookup returns CDR1 SGHRS and CDR2 YFSETQ. For the CDR3, the DNA is TGCGCCAGCAGCTCCCGACTAGATACGCAGTATTTT. It is translated as CASSSRLDTQYF.

The chain uses TRBV5-8 and TRBJ1-5; D remains ambiguous. Germline CDR1 is SGHTS and CDR2 is YDEGEE. This CDR3 region has 14 residues. The V and J ends lost 8 bases and 5 bases respectively, with 17 bases between them. The CDR3, as DNA: TGTGCCAGTAAGCTTAGTCACAGCCATCAGCCCCAGCATTTT. It encodes CASKLSHSHQPQHF.

The gene calls are TRBV5-1 and TRBJ2-6; D could derive from TRBD1 or TRBD2 (5 bases each). The length of the CDR3 is 15 residues. V was pared by 0 bases and J by 4 bases, with 8 bases between. The germline V gene encodes CDR1 SGHRS and CDR2 YFSETQ. CDR3 sequence (DNA): TGCGCCAGCAGCTTGGTAGGGACCGGGGCCAACGTCCTGACTTTC. Protein: CASSLVGTGANVLTF. The full variable domain, its missing parts supplied by reference TRBV5-1 and TRBJ2-6, is KAGVTQTPRYLIKTRGQQVTLSCSPISGHRSVSWYQQTPGQGLQFLFEYFSETQRNKGNFPGRFSGRQFSNSRSEMNVSTLELGDSALYLCASSLVGTGANVLTFGAGSRLTVL.

The chain uses TRBV7-6 and TRBJ2-7; D is undetermined. Germline lookup yields CDR1 SGHVS and CDR2 FNYEAQ. The V end was cut by 5 bases, the J end by 4 bases, with 9 bases between. There are 12 residues in the CDR3. CDR3 protein: CASSALPYEQYF. As DNA, the CDR3 is TGTGCCAGCAGCGCCCTACCATACGAGCAGTACTTC.

This clone was picked up a small number of times. The chain has TRBV27 and TRBJ2-7, with D possibly being TRBD1 or TRBD2 (5 bases each). This CDR3 is 13 amino acids long. Per germline, CDR1 MNHEY and CDR2 SMNVEV (reference sequence). V was shortened by 2 bases and J by 6 bases, with 11 bases between the two germline ends. The CDR3 coding sequence is TGTGCCAGCAGTTTAGACGCCGGGGCCGAGCAGTACTTC. Protein sequence: CASSLDAGAEQYF.

This clone was seen only once. V is TRBV7-9 and J is TRBJ2-5; 9 bases are a match to TRBD2. The V and J ends lost 3 bases and 1 base, in that order; junction bases with no gene match: 3. The CDR3 extends over 15 amino acids. CDR1 SEHNR and CDR2 FQNEAQ come from the germline V gene (reference sequence). CDR3 loop: CASSFRLAVQETQYF. The DNA for the CDR3 is TGTGCCAGCAGCTTCCGACTAGCGGTCCAAGAGACCCAGTACTTC.

The rearrangement joins TRBV2 to TRBJ1-1; D call uncertain. This CDR3 is 13 amino acids long. CDR1 SNHLY and CDR2 FYNNEI come from the germline V gene. The ends were cut back, 4 bases at V and 0 bases at J, with 6 bases in the middle. CDR3 loop: CASSGGLNTEAFF. The CDR3 coding sequence is TGTGCCAGCAGTGGAGGTCTGAACACTGAAGCTTTCTTT.

This chain links TRBV5-6 with TRBJ1-2; 9 bases agree with TRBD1. With 3 bases clipped from V and 6 bases from J, the junction kept 9 bases outside the gene matches. Germline-derived CDR1 and CDR2 are SGHDT and YYEEEE. This CDR3 is built from 15 residues. The CDR3 sequence is CASSSLSRTGDGYTF. The CDR3, as DNA: TGTGCCAGCAGCTCGTTGAGCCGGACAGGGGATGGCTACACCTTC.

The rearrangement links TRBV12-2 to TRBJ2-2; the D call in the table, TRBD2, was not verified against the DNA. TRBV12-2 is given as a pseudogene. There are 15 residues in the CDR3. CDR3 in DNA: TGTGCAAGTCGCTTAATATATACCCGGGCCGGGGAGCTGTTTTTT. Translating it yields CASRLIYTRAGELFF.

V usage is TRBV7-9 and J usage is TRBJ2-7; 7 bases match TRBD1. CDR1 and CDR2 from the germline V gene are SEHNR and FQNEAQ (reference sequence). The CDR3 totals 14 residues. J gave up 6 bases and V 6 bases, and 11 bases lay outside the gene matches. The CDR3 DNA is TGTGCCAGCAGTCTTCCGACAGGGTATGGCGAGCAGTACTTC. This encodes CASSLPTGYGEQYF.

Comments on this clone: Because the CDR3's place on the DNA is in doubt, the DNA is left out and the CDR3 is given as listed by TCRdb. The chain combines TRBV5-1 with TRBJ1-2; the DNA was not compared with TRBD1, the D call given in the table. Germline V CDR1 and CDR2: SGHRS, YFSETQ. With termini counted, the CDR3 has 15 amino acids. The CDR3 protein is CASSLATVAGGGYTF.

The CDR3 coding sequence is TGTGCCAGCAGTGTCGACATCGATTATGGATCCGGCTACACCTTC. Translating it yields CASSVDIDYGSGYTF. The chain employs TRBV2 and TRBJ1-2; D remains ambiguous. Per germline, CDR1 SNHLY and CDR2 FYNNEI. The germline V and J ends were trimmed by 4 bases and 8 bases, with 20 bases remaining between them. The CDR3 runs 15 residues.

The J gene is TRBJ1-1, the V gene TRBV12-2. TRBV12-2 is flagged as a pseudogene. The CDR3 totals 18 residues. CDR3 sequence: CASRIIRGTNRVNTEAFF. Written as DNA, the CDR3 is TGTGCAAGTCGCATAATCAGGGGGACTAATCGGGTGAACACTGAAGCTTTCTTT.

The V call is TRBV4-2, the J call TRBJ2-1; D is possibly TRBD2 (6 bases). In germline, CDR1 is LGHNA, CDR2 YNFKEQ. V dropped 4 bases and J dropped 9 bases, with 22 bases sitting between them. CDR3 length: 16 residues. DNA of the CDR3: TGTGCCAGCAGCCGGTTTTCTAGCGCTCTCGTCCCTGAGCAGTTCTTC. It encodes CASSRFSSALVPEQFF.

This chain uses TRBV6-1 with TRBJ2-1; possibly TRBD1 or TRBD2 for D (6 bases each). Per germline, CDR1 MNHNS and CDR2 SASEGT. Trimming cost V 11 bases and J 9 bases, with 20 bases left between them. This CDR3 has 13 residues. The CDR3 coding sequence is TGTGCCTCCCGGGGGACAATCGCCGGTGAGCAGTTCTTC. Translating gives CASRGTIAGEQFF.